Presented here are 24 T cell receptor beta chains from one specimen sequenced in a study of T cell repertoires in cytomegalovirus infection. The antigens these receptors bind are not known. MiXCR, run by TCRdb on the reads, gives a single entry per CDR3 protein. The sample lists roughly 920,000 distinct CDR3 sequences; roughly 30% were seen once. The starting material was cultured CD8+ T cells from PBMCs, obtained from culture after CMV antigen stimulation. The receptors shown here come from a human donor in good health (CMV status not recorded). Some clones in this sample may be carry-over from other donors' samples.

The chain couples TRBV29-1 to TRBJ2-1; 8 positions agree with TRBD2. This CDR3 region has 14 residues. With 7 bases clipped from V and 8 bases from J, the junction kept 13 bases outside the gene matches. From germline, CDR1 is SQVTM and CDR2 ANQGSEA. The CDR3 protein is CSAGGTRGGDEQFF. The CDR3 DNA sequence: TGCAGCGCGGGGGGGACTAGGGGTGGGGATGAGCAGTTCTTC.

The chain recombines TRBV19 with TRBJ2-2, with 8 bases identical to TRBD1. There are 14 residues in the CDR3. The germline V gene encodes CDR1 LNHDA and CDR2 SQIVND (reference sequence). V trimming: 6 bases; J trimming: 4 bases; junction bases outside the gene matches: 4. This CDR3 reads CASSGRGLTGELFF. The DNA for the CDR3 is TGTGCCAGTAGCGGCAGGGGGCTCACCGGGGAGCTGTTTTTT.

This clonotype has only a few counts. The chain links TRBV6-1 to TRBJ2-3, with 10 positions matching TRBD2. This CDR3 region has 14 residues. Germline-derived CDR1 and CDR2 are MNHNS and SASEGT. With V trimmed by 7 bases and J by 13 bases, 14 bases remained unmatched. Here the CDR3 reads CASNPGTSASREYF. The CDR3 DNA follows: TGTGCCAGCAACCCCGGGACTAGCGCATCGAGGGAGTATTTT.

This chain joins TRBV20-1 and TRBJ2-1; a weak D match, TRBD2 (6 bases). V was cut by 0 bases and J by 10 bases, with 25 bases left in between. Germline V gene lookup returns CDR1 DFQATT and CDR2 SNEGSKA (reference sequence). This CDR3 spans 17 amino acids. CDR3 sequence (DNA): TGCAGTGCTAGAGACCGGGACTTTCGCCTGTTACAATGGGAGCAGTTCTTC. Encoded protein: CSARDRDFRLLQWEQFF.

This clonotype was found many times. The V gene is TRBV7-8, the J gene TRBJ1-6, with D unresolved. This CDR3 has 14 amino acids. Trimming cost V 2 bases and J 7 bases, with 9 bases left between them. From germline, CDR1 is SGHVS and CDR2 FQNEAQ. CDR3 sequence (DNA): TGTGCCAGCAGCTTACGAGGGTGGAATTCACCCCTCCACTTT. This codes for CASSLRGWNSPLHF.

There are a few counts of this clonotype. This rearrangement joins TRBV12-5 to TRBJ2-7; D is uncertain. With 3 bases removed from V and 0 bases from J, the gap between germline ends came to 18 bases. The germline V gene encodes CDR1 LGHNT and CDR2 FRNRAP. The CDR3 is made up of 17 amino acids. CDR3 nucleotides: TGTGCTAGTGGTTTCTCCTCCTTCGAGGATATCTCCTACGAGCAGTACTTC. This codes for CASGFSSFEDISYEQYF.

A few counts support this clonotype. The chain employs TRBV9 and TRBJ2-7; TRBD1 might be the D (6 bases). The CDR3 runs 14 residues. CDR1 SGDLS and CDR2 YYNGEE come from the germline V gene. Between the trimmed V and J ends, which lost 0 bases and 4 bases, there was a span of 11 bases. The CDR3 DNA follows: TGTGCCAGCAGCGTAGCTGCAGGGGAGTACGAGCAGTACTTC. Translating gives CASSVAAGEYEQYF. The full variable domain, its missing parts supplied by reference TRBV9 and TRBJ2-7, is DSGVTQTPKHLITATGQRVTLRCSPRSGDLSVYWYQQSLDQGLQFLIQYYNGEERAKGNILERFSAQQFPDLHSELNLSSLELGDSALYFCASSVAAGEYEQYFGPGTRLTVT.

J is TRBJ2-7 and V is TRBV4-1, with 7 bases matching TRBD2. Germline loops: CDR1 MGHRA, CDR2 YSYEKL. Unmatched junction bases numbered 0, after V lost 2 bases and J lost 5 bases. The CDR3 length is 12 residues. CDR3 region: CASSQRGDEQYF. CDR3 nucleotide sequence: TGCGCCAGCAGCCAACGGGGGGACGAGCAGTACTTC.

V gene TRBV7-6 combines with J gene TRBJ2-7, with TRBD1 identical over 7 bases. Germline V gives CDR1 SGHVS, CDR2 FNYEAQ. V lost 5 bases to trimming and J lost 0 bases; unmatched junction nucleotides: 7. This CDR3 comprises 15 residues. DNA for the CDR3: TGTGCCAGCAGCCCGATGGGGGACAGCTCCTACGAGCAGTACTTC. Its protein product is CASSPMGDSSYEQYF.

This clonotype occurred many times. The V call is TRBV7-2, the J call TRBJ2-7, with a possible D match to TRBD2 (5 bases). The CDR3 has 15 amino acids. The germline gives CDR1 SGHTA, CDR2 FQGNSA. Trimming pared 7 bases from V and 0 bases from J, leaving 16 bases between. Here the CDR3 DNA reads TGTGCCAGCACCCTCGGACGGGGATACTCCTACGAGCAGTACTTC. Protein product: CASTLGRGYSYEQYF. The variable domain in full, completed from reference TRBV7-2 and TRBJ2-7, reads GAGVSQSPSNKVTEKGKDVELRCDPISGHTALYWYRQSLGQGLEFLIYFQGNSAPDKSGLPSDRFSAERTGGSVSTLTIQRTQQEDSAVYLCASTLGRGYSYEQYFGPGTRLTVT.

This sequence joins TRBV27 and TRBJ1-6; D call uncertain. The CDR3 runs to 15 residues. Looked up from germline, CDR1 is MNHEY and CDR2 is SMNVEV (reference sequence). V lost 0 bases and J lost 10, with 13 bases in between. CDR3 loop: CASSLSPGIWSPLHF. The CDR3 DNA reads TGTGCCAGCAGTTTATCGCCGGGGATTTGGTCACCCCTCCACTTT.

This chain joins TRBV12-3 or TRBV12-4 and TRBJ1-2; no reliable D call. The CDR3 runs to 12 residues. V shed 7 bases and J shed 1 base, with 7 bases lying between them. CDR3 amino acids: CASNGINYGYTF. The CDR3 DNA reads TGTGCCAGCAATGGGATTAACTATGGCTACACCTTC.

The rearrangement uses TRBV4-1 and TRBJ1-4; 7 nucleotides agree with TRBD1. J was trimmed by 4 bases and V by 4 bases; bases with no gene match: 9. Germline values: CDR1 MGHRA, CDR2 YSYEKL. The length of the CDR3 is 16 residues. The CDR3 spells CASSLEPGTVNEKLFF. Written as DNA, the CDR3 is TGCGCCAGCAGCCTTGAACCCGGGACAGTTAATGAAAAACTGTTTTTT.

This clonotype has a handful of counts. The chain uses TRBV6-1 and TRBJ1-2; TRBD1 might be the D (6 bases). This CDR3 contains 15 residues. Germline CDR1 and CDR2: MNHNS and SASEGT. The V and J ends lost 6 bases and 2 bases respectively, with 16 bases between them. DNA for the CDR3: TGTGCCAGCAGAGCAACAGGGCACTCAAACTATGGCTACACCTTC. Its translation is CASRATGHSNYGYTF.

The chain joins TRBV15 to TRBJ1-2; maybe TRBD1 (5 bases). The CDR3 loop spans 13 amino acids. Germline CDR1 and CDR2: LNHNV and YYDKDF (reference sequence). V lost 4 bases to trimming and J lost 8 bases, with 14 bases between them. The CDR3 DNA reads TGTGCCACCAGCAAAGGGGAAGATCGAGGCTACACCTTC. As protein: CATSKGEDRGYTF.

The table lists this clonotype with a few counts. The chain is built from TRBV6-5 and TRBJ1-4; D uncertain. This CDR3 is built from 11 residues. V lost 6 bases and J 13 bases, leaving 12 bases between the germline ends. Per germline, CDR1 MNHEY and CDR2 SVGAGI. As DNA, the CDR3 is TGTGCCAGCAGGGCGGGAGGGCGACTGTTTTTT. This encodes CASRAGGRLFF.

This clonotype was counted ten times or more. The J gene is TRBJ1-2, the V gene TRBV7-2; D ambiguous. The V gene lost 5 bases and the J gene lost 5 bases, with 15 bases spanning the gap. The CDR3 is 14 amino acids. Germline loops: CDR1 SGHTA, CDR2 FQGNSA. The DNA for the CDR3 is TGTGCCAGCAGCATCCGAGATACGCGGTATGGCTACACCTTC. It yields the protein CASSIRDTRYGYTF.

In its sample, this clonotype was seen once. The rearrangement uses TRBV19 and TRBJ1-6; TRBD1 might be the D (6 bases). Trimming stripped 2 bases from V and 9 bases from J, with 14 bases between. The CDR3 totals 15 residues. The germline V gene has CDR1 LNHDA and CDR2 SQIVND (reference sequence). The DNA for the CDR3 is TGTGCCAGTAGTATACTGGAACAGGGCAGTTCACCCCTCCACTTT. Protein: CASSILEQGSSPLHF.

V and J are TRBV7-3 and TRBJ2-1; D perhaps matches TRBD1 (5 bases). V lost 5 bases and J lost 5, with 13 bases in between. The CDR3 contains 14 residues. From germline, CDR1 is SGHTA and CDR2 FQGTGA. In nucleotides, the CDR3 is TGTGCCAGCAGCCCGGACATTAGTCACAATGAGCAGTTCTTC. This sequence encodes CASSPDISHNEQFF.

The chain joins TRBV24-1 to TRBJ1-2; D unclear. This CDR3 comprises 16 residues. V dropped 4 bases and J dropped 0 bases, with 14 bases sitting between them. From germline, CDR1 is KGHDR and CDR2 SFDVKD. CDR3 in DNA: TGTGCCACCAGTGACCCGAGGACGGAGGCTAACTATGGCTACACCTTC. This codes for CATSDPRTEANYGYTF.

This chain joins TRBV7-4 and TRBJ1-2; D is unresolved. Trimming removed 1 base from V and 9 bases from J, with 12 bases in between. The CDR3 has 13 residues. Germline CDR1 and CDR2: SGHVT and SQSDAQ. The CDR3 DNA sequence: TGTGCCAGCAGCTTAGTTACTGGAGGAAGCTACACCTTC. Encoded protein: CASSLVTGGSYTF.

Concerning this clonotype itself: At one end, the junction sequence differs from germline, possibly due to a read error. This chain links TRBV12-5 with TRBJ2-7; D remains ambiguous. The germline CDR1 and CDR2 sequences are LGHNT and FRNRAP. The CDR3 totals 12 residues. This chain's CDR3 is CASGLAGYEQCF. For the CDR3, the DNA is TGTGCTAGTGGTTTGGCCGGCTACGAGCAGTGCTTC.

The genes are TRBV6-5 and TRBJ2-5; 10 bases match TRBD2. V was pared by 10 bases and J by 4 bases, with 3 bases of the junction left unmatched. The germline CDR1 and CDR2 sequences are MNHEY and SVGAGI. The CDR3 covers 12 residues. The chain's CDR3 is CATGLASETQYF. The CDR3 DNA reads TGTGCCACGGGACTAGCGTCAGAGACCCAGTACTTC.

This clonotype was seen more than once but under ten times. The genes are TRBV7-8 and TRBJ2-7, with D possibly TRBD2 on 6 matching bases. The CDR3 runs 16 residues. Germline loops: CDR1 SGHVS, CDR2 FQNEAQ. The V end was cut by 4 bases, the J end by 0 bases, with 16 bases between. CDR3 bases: TGTGCCAGCAGCTCCCCACCCGACGGGAGCTCCTACGAGCAGTACGTC. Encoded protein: CASSSPPDGSSYEQYV.